The rows below give T cell receptor beta chains drawn from one sample of a study of CD8 T cells in ankylosing spondylitis. TCRdb independently ran MiXCR on the 5' RACE reads; one entry per CDR3 protein. This table has about 360,000 distinct CDR3 sequences, about 15% appearing once. Sequences were obtained from blood, either unsorted or a sorted T cell fraction (not recorded which). These receptors all come from a male donor with ankylosing spondylitis or in good health (not recorded which). The CDR3 runs from the conserved cysteine through the conserved F or W. D genes are given only for firm matches. The size entry is marked missing in some rows and otherwise reads once, few, many or a size class.

CDR3 DNA,CDR3 protein,J gene,D gene,CDR3 length,clone size,V gene
TGTGCCAGCAGCCGGGACAGGACTTACACAGATACGCAGTATTTT,CASSRDRTYTDTQYF,TRBJ2-3,TRBD1,15,few,TRBV11-2
TGTGCCAGCAGCCAAGTTTTCGGGGCGCGAGGGGCCAACGTCCTGACTTTC,CASSQVFGARGANVLTF,TRBJ2-6,.,17,few,TRBV3-1
TGCAGCGTTCAGACAGGGGGTAGAACTGAAGCTTTCTTT,CSVQTGGRTEAFF,TRBJ1-1,TRBD1,13,few,TRBV29-1
TGTGCCAGCAGCCGGACAGGGTTTGAGAGCAATCAGCCCCAGCATTTT,CASSRTGFESNQPQHF,TRBJ1-5,TRBD1,16,.,TRBV5-5
TGTGCCAGCAGCCCTAGGCACCTCCAAGATACGCAGTATTTT,CASSPRHLQDTQYF,TRBJ2-3,.,14,.,TRBV14
TGCAGTGCTAGAATGGTCCGTGGCTACACCTTC,CSARMVRGYTF,TRBJ1-2,.,11,few,TRBV20-1
TGCGCCAGCAGCGTAGATAATGGAGCGAGCTCCTACGAGCAGTACTTC,CASSVDNGASSYEQYF,TRBJ2-7,.,16,few,TRBV5-1
TGCAGTGCTCAATTGACAGGGGGGGGAGAGACCCAGTACTTC,CSAQLTGGGETQYF,TRBJ2-5,TRBD1,14,.,TRBV20-1
TGCGCCAGCAGCCAAGATATGGGGGCCCGAGGCAATCAGCCCCAGCATTTT,CASSQDMGARGNQPQHF,TRBJ1-5,.,17,many,TRBV4-1
TGCAGTGCTATACTACCCACAGATACGCAGTATTTT,CSAILPTDTQYF,TRBJ2-3,.,12,few,TRBV20-1
TGTGCCAGCAGCCGACTAGCGGAAATGGAAGAGACCCAGTACTTC,CASSRLAEMEETQYF,TRBJ2-5,TRBD2,15,few,TRBV12-3/TRBV12-4
TGTGCCAGCAGTTTGCCTCAGGGGACCCAGTACTTC,CASSLPQGTQYF,TRBJ2-5,.,12,few,TRBV27
TGTGCCAGCAGCGAGCTCAAAGCGGGGGGCACAGATACGCAGTATTTT,CASSELKAGGTDTQYF,TRBJ2-3,TRBD2,16,.,TRBV9
TGTGCCAGCAGCCGGGCAGGGGGTTCAGGCAATCAGCCCCAGCATTTT,CASSRAGGSGNQPQHF,TRBJ1-5,TRBD1,16,few,TRBV6-1
TGTGCCAGCAGTTTAGTACTACGGGGGGAGCTGTTTTTT,CASSLVLRGELFF,TRBJ2-2,.,13,few,TRBV12-3/TRBV12-4
TGTGCCAGCAGCCATATAGGACAGTTTAACATTCAGTACTTC,CASSHIGQFNIQYF,TRBJ2-4,.,14,few,TRBV4-2
TGCGCCAGCAGCAGACAGGGGAGCGAGACCCAGTACTTC,CASSRQGSETQYF,TRBJ2-5,TRBD1,13,few,TRBV5-1
TGTGCCAGCAGCCAAGGACGGGCCTACGAGCAGTACTTC,CASSQGRAYEQYF,TRBJ2-7,.,13,few,TRBV3-1
TGTGCCAGCAGCTTAGACAGGGGGCATGAAGCTTTCTTT,CASSLDRGHEAFF,TRBJ1-1,TRBD1,13,many,TRBV7-2
TGTGCCAGCACCGGACGCTCGGGGGGTAATGAAAAACTGTTTTTT,CASTGRSGGNEKLFF,TRBJ1-4,.,15,few,TRBV9
TGTGCCAGCAGCTTAGATACCGGGACTGGGGTCGAGGAGACCCAGTACTTC,CASSLDTGTGVEETQYF,TRBJ2-5,.,17,.,TRBV7-9
TGTGCCAGCAGTCCCCCTGGACGAGGTTCGAATGAGCAGTTCTTC,CASSPPGRGSNEQFF,TRBJ2-1,.,15,.,TRBV11-2
TGTGCCAGCAGCCGCGCGGGACAGTCAGGTCAGCCCCAGCATTTT,CASSRAGQSGQPQHF,TRBJ1-5,TRBD1,15,.,TRBV4-2
TGTGCCAGCAGCCGACAGGAAAACGAGCAGTACTTC,CASSRQENEQYF,TRBJ2-7,.,12,few,TRBV3-1
TGTGCCATCAGTGTCCGGGAGGGTATGAACACTGAAGCTTTCTTT,CAISVREGMNTEAFF,TRBJ1-1,.,15,.,TRBV10-3
TGTGCCAGCAGCTCTGGACCTACTAGCTCCTACAATGAGCAGTTCTTC,CASSSGPTSSYNEQFF,TRBJ2-1,.,16,.,TRBV5-6
TGCAGTGCTAGAAGTAGCGGAACCTACGAGCAGTACTTC,CSARSSGTYEQYF,TRBJ2-7,.,13,few,TRBV20-1
TGTGCCTGGATGGGCGGGCTAGGTACTAGGGAGACCCAGTACTTC,CAWMGGLGTRETQYF,TRBJ2-5,.,15,few,TRBV30
TGTGCCAGCACCCCCTCCCGGGACAGAACCTACAATGAGCAGTTCTTC,CASTPSRDRTYNEQFF,TRBJ2-1,TRBD1,16,.,TRBV11-2
TGTGCCAGCAGCTTCACAGGGGGCGGTTACGAGCAGTACTTC,CASSFTGGGYEQYF,TRBJ2-7,TRBD1,14,.,TRBV5-6
TGTGCCAGCAGTTCCCCACGGGCACGGGGAAACACTGAAGCTTTCTTT,CASSSPRARGNTEAFF,TRBJ1-1,.,16,.,TRBV6-5
TGTGCCAGCAGTTGGACAGGGGGCACGAATAATTCACCCCTCCACTTT,CASSWTGGTNNSPLHF,TRBJ1-6,TRBD1,16,few,TRBV2
TGTGCCAGCTCAACCGCACGGGTTAACACCGGGGAGCTGTTTTTT,CASSTARVNTGELFF,TRBJ2-2,.,15,many,TRBV25-1
TGCAGTGCTAGTCTCGGGGTTACTAATGAAAAACTGTTTTTT,CSASLGVTNEKLFF,TRBJ1-4,.,14,.,TRBV20-1
TGTGCCAGCAGCCGGGGCTCTATCCCCTACGAGCAGTACTTC,CASSRGSIPYEQYF,TRBJ2-7,.,14,few,TRBV3-1
TGCGCCAGCAGCCAAGATGGGGGGGGCACCTACAATGAGCAGTTCTTC,CASSQDGGGTYNEQFF,TRBJ2-1,.,16,.,TRBV4-1
TGTGCCAGCAGCCAAGTTATCGGAACAGATACGCAGTATTTT,CASSQVIGTDTQYF,TRBJ2-3,.,14,.,TRBV4-2
TGTGCCAGCAGTTCCTGGTCGGGGAACCAAGAGACCCAGTACTTC,CASSSWSGNQETQYF,TRBJ2-5,.,15,few,TRBV12-3/TRBV12-4
TGTGCCAGCAGTTTACAGGGGGACACTGAAGCTTTCTTT,CASSLQGDTEAFF,TRBJ1-1,TRBD1,13,many,TRBV9
TGCGCCAGCAGCTTCCCCGAGGAGACCCAGTACTTC,CASSFPEETQYF,TRBJ2-5,.,12,many,TRBV5-1
TGTGCCAGCAGCTTAGGGAATAGTAAAGATACGCAGTATTTT,CASSLGNSKDTQYF,TRBJ2-3,.,14,once,TRBV11-2
TGTGCCAGCAGCTTGGACGGACGCTCGAACTATGGCTACACCTTC,CASSLDGRSNYGYTF,TRBJ1-2,.,15,.,TRBV12-3/TRBV12-4
TGTGCCAGCAGTTCAGGGGTAGAAAAACTGTTTTTT,CASSSGVEKLFF,TRBJ1-4,.,12,many,TRBV12-3/TRBV12-4
TGCAGCGTTGAACCGGGGCACTATGGCTACACCTTC,CSVEPGHYGYTF,TRBJ1-2,.,12,few,TRBV29-1
TGCAGTGCCCAGAGCTCCTACAATGAGCAGTTCTTC,CSAQSSYNEQFF,TRBJ2-1,.,12,few,TRBV20-1
TGTGCCACCTCCGCGACTAGCGGGGGGGCCCGTGAGCAGTTCTTC,CATSATSGGAREQFF,TRBJ2-1,TRBD2,15,few,TRBV24-1
TGTGCCAGCAGCGGCGGGGGAAATGAAAAACTGTTTTTT,CASSGGGNEKLFF,TRBJ1-4,.,13,few,TRBV7-2
TGTGCCAGCAGTTCACAAGGGGGGGTGAGTGAGCAGTTCTTC,CASSSQGGVSEQFF,TRBJ2-1,.,14,.,TRBV14
TGCGCCAGCAGCCAAGAACGGGGAAACAGGGGATACGAGCAGTACTTC,CASSQERGNRGYEQYF,TRBJ2-7,TRBD1,16,.,TRBV4-1
TGTGCCAGCAGGGGCCAGTGGAACAGGCGATGGAACACTGAAGCTTTCTTT,CASRGQWNRRWNTEAFF,TRBJ1-1,.,17,.,TRBV7-9
TGTGCCAGCAGTCTACTAGGGGGGCCCAACCTTAATGAGCAGTTCTTC,CASSLLGGPNLNEQFF,TRBJ2-1,.,16,.,TRBV27
TGCGCCAGCAGCGCCGGGACGCACTATGGCTACACCTTC,CASSAGTHYGYTF,TRBJ1-2,.,13,.,TRBV5-1
TGTGCCAGCAGCGAACTAGCGGGGATAAACAATGAGCAGTTCTTC,CASSELAGINNEQFF,TRBJ2-1,TRBD2,15,.,TRBV7-6
TGTGCCAGCAGCCAAGACTCAGGGGGAAGAGATGGCTACACCTTC,CASSQDSGGRDGYTF,TRBJ1-2,TRBD1,15,.,TRBV3-1
TGCAGCGTTAACAGGGGGCAAGAGACCCAGTACTTC,CSVNRGQETQYF,TRBJ2-5,TRBD1,12,.,TRBV29-1